The clone carrying this T cell receptor (beta chain) was picked up one time. What it binds is unknown. The data originate from a study of blood T cells in healthy people across ages. The sample, approximately 10 milliliters of peripheral blood, was drawn from each donor. At least 5.5 micrograms of total RNA were extracted per sample. Findings and caveats of the study: Estimates of diversity drawn from one million T cells were considered underestimates.

Through a sample-barcoded 5' primer and a J-beta primer mix, a second PCR was run for roughly 6 to 12 cycles. TCRdb re-analysed the 5' RACE reads in MiXCR, keeping a single row per CDR3 protein. The data show 1.8 million or so distinct CDR3 sequences, about two fifths seen once. Germline loops: CDR1 SNHLY, CDR2 FYNNEI. Trimming took off 8 bases at V and 7 bases at J, with 14 bases between the two ends. This CDR3 is built from 12 residues. The TCR was taken from a human donor in good health. Source material: blood. V and J are TRBV2 and TRBJ1-1; no definite D call. The CDR3 loop reads CASFSVGNEAFF. CDR3 DNA sequence: TGTGCCAGCTTTTCAGTGGGGAATGAAGCTTTCTTT. Full variable domain (rest looked up from reference TRBV2 and TRBJ1-1): EPEVTQTPSHQVTQMGQEVILRCVPISNHLYFYWYRQILGQKVEFLVSFYNNEISEKSEIFDDQFSVERPDGSNFTLKIRSTKLEDSAMYFCASFSVGNEAFFGQGTRLTVV.